The source of this TCR beta chain is a study of blood T cells in healthy people across ages. Study outcomes and limitations: Without sorted subsets, naive and antigen-experienced compartments could not be conclusively compared. Roughly linear age-related decline in beta diversity appeared, significant by age 40.

Germline lookup yields CDR1 WSHSY and CDR2 SAAADI. This CDR3 has 12 amino acids. Donation came from healthy Caucasian individuals in Russia who were aged 6 to 90. Of note for this clonotype: Its antigen is unknown.

Then a second PCR, running about 6 to 12 cycles, was carried out with a sample-barcoded 5' primer and a J-beta primer mix. A template-switch adaptor containing 12 random nucleotides labeled each cDNA molecule. TCRdb reprocessed the 5' RACE reads via MiXCR and lists one record per CDR3 protein. The sample comprises about 970,000 distinct CDR3 sequences, about 53% of which are singletons, and 20% to 25% rests with the top ten. The specimen sequenced was blood. The receptor was isolated from an older woman in good health. This chain uses TRBV10-2 with TRBJ2-1; the D is unclear. TRBJ2-7 explains the end of the DNA better; the J call may be wrong. CDR3 residues: CASSERYNEQYF. DNA for the CDR3: TGCGCCAGCAGTGAGCGGTACAATGAGCAGTACTTC.